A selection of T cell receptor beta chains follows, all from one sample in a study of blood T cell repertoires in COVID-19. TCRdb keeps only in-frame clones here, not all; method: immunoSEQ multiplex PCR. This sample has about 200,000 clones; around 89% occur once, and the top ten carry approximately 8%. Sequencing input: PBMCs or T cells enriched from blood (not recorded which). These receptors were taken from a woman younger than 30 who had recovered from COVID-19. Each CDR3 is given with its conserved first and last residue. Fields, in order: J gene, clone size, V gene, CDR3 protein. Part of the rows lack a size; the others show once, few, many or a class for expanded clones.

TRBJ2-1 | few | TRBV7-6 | CASSLSPGGAVNEQFF
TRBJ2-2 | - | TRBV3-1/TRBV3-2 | CASSRLTITNTGELFF
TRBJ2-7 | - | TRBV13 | CASSLASEQYF
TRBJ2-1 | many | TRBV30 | CAWTGPPGGNEQFF
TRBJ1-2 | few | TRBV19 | CATRSGTGGKYGYTF
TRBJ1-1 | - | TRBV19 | CATDDSPNTEAFF
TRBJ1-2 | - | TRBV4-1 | CASSQVGQVRGYTF
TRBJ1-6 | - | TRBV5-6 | CASSLLAGTGGDSPLHF
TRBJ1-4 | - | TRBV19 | CVVRDRGEKLFF
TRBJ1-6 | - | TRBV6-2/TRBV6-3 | CASSNRREPLHF
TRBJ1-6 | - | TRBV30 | CAFSGTVLNSPLHF
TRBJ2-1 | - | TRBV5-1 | CASSLLQGYEQFF
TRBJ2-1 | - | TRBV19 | CASSPGVGTYNEQFF
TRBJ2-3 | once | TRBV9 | CASSVAPGTSGGARTDTQYF
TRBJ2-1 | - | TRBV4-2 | CASSQDPMGGFISEQFF
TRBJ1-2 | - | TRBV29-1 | CSVEYWGANYGYTF
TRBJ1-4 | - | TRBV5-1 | CASSAGGWDEKLFF
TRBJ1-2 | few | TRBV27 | CASNPGVGGIGYTF
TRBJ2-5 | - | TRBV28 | CASSLTSTGKETQYF
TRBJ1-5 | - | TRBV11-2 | CASSPQGSNQPQHF
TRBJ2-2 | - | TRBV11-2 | CASSLVRSWGPAQGGELFF
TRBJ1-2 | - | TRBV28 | CASSLFGTGDAGYTF
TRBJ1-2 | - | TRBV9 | CASSSQWGVGSALANYGYTF
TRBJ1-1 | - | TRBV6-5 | CASSYSGSEAFF
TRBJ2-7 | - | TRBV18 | CASSPAHDEQYF
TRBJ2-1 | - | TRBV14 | CASSYYSGTSVNEQFF
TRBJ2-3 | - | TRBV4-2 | CASSQDIGGLDDTQYF
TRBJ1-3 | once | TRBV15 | CATSHSTIGSGNTIYF
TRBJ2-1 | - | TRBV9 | CASSTSEAPPSYEQFF
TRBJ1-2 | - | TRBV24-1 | CATSDLDTEGYTF
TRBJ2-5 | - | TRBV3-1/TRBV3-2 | CASSQETSGGAEETQYF